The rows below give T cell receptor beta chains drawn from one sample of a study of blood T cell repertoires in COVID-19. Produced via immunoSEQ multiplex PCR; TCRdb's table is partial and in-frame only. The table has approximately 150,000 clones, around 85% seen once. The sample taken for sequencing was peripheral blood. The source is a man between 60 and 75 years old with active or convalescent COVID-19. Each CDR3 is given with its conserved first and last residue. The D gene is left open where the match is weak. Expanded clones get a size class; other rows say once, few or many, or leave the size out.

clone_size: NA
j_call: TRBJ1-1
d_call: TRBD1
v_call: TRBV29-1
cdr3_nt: TGCAGCGTTAAAGGCGGGGGACAGGCCAGAGCTTTCTTT
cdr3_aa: CSVKGGGQARAFF

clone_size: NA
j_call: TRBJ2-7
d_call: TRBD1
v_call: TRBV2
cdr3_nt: TGTGCCAGCTCCTGGGGGGCAGGGACAGGGGTCTACGAGCAGTACTTC
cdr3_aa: CASSWGAGTGVYEQYF

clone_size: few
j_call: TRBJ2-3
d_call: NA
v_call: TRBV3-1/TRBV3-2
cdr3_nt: TGTGCCAGCAGCCAAGGCTTCCCACCCGGGGATACGCAGTATTTT
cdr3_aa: CASSQGFPPGDTQYF

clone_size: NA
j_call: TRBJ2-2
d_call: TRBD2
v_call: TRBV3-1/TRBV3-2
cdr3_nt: TGTGCCAGCAGCCAAGGACTAGCGGGCCCCGGGGAGCTGTTTTTT
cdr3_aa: CASSQGLAGPGELFF

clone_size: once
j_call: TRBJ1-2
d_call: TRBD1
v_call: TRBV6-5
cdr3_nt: TGTGCCAGCAGCCCCATGACAGGGGTCCATGGCTACACCTTC
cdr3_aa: CASSPMTGVHGYTF

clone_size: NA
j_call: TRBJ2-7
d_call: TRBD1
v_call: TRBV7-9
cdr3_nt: TGTGCCAGAAGACAGGGTTGGAACGAGCAGTACTTC
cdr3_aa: CARRQGWNEQYF

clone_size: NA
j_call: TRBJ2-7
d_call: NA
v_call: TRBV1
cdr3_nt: TGCACCAGCAGCCAAGATCGGACTAGCGTAGATTACTACGAGCAGTACTTC
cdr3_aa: CTSSQDRTSVDYYEQYF

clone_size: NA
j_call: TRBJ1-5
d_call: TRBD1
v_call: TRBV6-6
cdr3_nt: TGTGCCAGCAGTTCCTGGGACAGGGGGAACAATCAGCCCCAGCATTTT
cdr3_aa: CASSSWDRGNNQPQHF

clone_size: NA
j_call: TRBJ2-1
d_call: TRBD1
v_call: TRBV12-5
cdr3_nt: TGTGCTAGTGGTTTGGGAACCGGGACAGGGGGGAGTGAGCAGTTCTTC
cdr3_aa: CASGLGTGTGGSEQFF

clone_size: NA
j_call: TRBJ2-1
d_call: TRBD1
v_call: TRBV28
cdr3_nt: TGTGCCAGCAGTAACCGGGACAGGGGGCTTAATGAGCAGTTCTTC
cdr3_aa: CASSNRDRGLNEQFF

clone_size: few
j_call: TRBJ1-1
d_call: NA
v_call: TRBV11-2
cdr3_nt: TGTGCCAGCAGTCCCGAGGCACAGGGTACTGAAGCTTTCTTT
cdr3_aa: CASSPEAQGTEAFF

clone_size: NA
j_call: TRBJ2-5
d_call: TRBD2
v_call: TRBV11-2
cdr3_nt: TGTGCCAGCAGCTCCCGGGGGGCGGGAGGTGGAGAGACCCAGTACTTC
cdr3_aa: CASSSRGAGGGETQYF

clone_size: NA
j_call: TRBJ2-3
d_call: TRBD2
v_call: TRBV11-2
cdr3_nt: TGTGCCAGCAGCTTACTCGTCGCGGGAGGGGGGGGCACAGATACGCAGTATTTT
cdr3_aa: CASSLLVAGGGGTDTQYF

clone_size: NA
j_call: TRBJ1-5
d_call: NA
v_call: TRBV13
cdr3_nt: TGTGCCAGCAGCTTAGGTCTTCAGGGGAATCAGCCCCAGCATTTT
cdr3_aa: CASSLGLQGNQPQHF

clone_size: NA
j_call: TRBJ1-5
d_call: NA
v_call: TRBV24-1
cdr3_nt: TGTGCCACCAGTGATCAAGTCGGGCCCCAGCATTTT
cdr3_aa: CATSDQVGPQHF

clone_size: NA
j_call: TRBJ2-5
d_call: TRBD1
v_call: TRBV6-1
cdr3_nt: TGTGCCAGCAGTGAAGTGGCAGGGGGTTCGGGCCAAGAGACCCAGTACTTC
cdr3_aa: CASSEVAGGSGQETQYF

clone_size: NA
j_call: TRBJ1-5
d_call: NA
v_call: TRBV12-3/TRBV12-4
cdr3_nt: TGTGCCAGCAGCCCTTATAGCAATCAGCCCCAGCATTTT
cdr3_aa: CASSPYSNQPQHF

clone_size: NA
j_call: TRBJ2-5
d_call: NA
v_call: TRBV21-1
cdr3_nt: TGTGCCAGCAGCATACGGAGAACGGAGACCCAGTACTTC
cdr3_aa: CASSIRRTETQYF

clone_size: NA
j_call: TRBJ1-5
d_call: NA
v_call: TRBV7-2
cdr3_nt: TGTGCCAGCAGCTTAACAGGGAAGGGCAATCAGCCCCAGCATTTT
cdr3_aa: CASSLTGKGNQPQHF

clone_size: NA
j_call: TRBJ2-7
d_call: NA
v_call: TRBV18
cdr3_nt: TGTGCCAGCACACCCCCGGGGAGCCTTAGCTACGAGCAGTACTTC
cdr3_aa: CASTPPGSLSYEQYF

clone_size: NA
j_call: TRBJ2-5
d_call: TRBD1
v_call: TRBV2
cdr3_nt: TGTGCCAGCAGTTCACAGGGGGCGCCCCAAGAGACCCAGTACTTC
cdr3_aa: CASSSQGAPQETQYF

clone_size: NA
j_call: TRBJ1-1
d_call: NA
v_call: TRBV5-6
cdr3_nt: TGTGCCAGCAGCTTGGCCAGAGGAGACACTGAAGCTTTCTTT
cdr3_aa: CASSLARGDTEAFF

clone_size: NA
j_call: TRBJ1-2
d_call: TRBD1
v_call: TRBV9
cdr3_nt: TGTGCCAGCAGCGGTCGGGACAGGGGATTCGGCGGCTACACCTTC
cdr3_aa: CASSGRDRGFGGYTF

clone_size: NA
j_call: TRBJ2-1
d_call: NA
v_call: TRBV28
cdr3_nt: TGTGCCAGCAGTTTAAGGGGTCCCTACAATGAGCAGTTCTTC
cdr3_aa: CASSLRGPYNEQFF

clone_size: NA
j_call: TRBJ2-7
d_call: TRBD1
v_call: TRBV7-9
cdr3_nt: TGTGCCAGCAGCTTAGCTCTGGGACAGGTTTCCTACGAGCAGTACTTC
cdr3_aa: CASSLALGQVSYEQYF

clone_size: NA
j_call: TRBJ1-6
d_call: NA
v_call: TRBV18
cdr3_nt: TGTGCCAGCTCGGAGACTCATCCTTCACCCCTCCACTTT
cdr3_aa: CASSETHPSPLHF

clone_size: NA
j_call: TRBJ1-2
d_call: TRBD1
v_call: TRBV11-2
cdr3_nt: TGTGCCAGCAGCTTCACAGGGGCTCAGGGTTCTGGCTACACCTTC
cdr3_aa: CASSFTGAQGSGYTF

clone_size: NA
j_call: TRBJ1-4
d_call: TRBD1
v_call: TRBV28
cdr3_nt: TGTGCCAGCAGAGCTACAGGGGGTGCTAATGAAAAACTGTTTTTT
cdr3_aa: CASRATGGANEKLFF

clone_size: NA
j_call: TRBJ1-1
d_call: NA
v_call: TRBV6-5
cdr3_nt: TGTGCCAGCAGTTATGACATGGCAATGAACACTGAAGCTTTCTTT
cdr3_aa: CASSYDMAMNTEAFF

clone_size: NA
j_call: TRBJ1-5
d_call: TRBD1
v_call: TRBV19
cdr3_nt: TGTGCCAGTAGTATCGGGACAGGTAGCAATCAGCCCCAGCATTTT
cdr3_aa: CASSIGTGSNQPQHF

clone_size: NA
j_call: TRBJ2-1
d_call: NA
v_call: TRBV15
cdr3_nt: TGTGCCACCAGCATTGATCCGCGCCCTTCAGAGCAGTTCTTC
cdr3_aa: CATSIDPRPSEQFF

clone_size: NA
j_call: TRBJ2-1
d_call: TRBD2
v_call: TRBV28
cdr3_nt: TGTGCCAGCAGTCCGGCCCTGACTAGCGGGTACGAGCAGTTCTTC
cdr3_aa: CASSPALTSGYEQFF

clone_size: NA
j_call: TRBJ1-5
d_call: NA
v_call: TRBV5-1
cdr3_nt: TGCGCCAGCAGACAGGACGGTAATCAGCCCCAGCATTTT
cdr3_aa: CASRQDGNQPQHF

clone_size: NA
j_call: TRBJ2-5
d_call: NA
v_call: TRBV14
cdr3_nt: TGTGCCAGCAGCCAGGTCCGGGGGAGCCAAGAGACCCAGTACTTC
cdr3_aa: CASSQVRGSQETQYF

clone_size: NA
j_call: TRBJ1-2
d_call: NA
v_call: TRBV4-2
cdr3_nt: TGTGCCAGCAGCCAAGAGAGGAGGGAGTACTATGGCTACACCTTC
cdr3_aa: CASSQERREYYGYTF

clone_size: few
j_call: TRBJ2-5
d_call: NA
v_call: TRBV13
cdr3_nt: TGTGCCAGCAGCCCATGGGGCAGGGTGGAGACCCAGTACTTC
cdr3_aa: CASSPWGRVETQYF

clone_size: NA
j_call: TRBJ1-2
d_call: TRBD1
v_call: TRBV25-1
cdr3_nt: TGTGCCAGCGCAGGGGGCGGAGGCTACACCTTC
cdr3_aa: CASAGGGGYTF

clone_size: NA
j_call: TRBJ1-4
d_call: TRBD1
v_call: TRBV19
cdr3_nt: TGTGCCAGTAGTTACCTAGGGGGCTTCATTTTT
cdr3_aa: CASSYLGGFIF

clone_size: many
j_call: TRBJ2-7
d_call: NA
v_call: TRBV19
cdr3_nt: TGTGCCAGTAGCTACTCCCCGCGGGGCGAGCAGTACTTC
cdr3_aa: CASSYSPRGEQYF

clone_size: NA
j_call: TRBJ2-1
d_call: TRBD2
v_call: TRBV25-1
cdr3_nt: TGTGCCAGCAGTGCTAGCGGGGACAATGAGCAGTTCTTC
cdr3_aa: CASSASGDNEQFF

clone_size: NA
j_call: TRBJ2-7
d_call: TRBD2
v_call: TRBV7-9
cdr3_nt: TGTGCCAGCAGCTCCCCCATAGGAGTAGCGGGAGCGTCCAACGAGCAGTACTTC
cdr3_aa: CASSSPIGVAGASNEQYF

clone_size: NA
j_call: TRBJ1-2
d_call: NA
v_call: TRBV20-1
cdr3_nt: TGCAGTGCTAGACTCGGGTTTTCCGACACCTTC
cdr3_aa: CSARLGFSDTF

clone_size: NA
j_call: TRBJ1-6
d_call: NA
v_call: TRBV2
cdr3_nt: TGTGCCAGCAGCGTCGACAGGCGCTCACCCCTCCACTTT
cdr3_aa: CASSVDRRSPLHF

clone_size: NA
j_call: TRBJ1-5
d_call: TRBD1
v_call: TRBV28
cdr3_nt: TGTGCCAGCAGTTTAGCGACAGGGGCTGGGCAGCCCCAGCATTTT
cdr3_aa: CASSLATGAGQPQHF